One and the same sample provided the 18 T cell receptor beta chains below, sequenced in a study of blood T cell repertoires in COVID-19. Sequencing was performed with immunoSEQ multiplex PCR; in TCRdb, only in-frame clones are kept and a portion is missing. The profile covers approximately 80,000 clones, with 60% to 85% appearing a single time and roughly 15% taken by the ten largest. The specimen was peripheral blood. The source is a human donor in a cohort sampled during active COVID-19.

This chain connects TRBV9 to TRBJ2-1; D might be TRBD2 (6 bases). Trimming left V 0 bases short and J 8 bases short, with 9 bases between. The CDR3 runs to 13 residues. Germline V gives CDR1 SGDLS, CDR2 YYNGEE. CDR3 sequence reads: CASSVAPGDEQFF. As DNA, the CDR3 is TGTGCCAGCAGCGTAGCTCCGGGGGATGAGCAGTTCTTC.

The V and J genes are TRBV7-9 and TRBJ1-5; 7 nucleotides line up with TRBD1. Germline V gene lookup returns CDR1 SEHNR and CDR2 FQNEAQ (reference sequence). The CDR3 covers 12 residues. V lost 5 bases, J lost 9 bases, and 4 bases stayed unmatched. The CDR3 here is CASSVGTVPQHF. For the CDR3, the DNA is TGTGCCAGCAGCGTAGGGACAGTGCCCCAGCATTTT.

The chain recombines TRBV30 with TRBJ2-3; D remains unclear. The CDR3 consists of 13 residues. The germline CDR1 and CDR2 sequences are GTSNPN and SVGIG (reference sequence). V shed 2 bases and J shed 0 bases, with 6 bases lying between them. CDR3 amino acids: CAWSHGSTDTQYF. CDR3 DNA: TGTGCCTGGAGTCACGGGAGCACAGATACGCAGTATTTT. Full variable domain (remainder filled in from reference TRBV30 and TRBJ2-3): SQTIHQWPATLVQPVGSPLSLECTVEGTSNPNLYWYRQAAGRGLQLLFYSVGIGQISSEVPQNLSASRPQDRQFILSSKKLLLSDSGFYLCAWSHGSTDTQYFGPGTRLTVL.

This chain uses TRBV6-5 with TRBJ1-5, with D possibly matching TRBD1 (5 bases). V lost 0 bases and J 7 bases, leaving 13 bases between the germline ends. CDR3 size: 15 residues. CDR1 is MNHEY, CDR2 SVGAGI, per germline. CDR3 nucleotide sequence: TGTGCCAGCAGTTACTCGCGGGGGGGTGGCCAGCCCCAGCATTTT. Translated: CASSYSRGGGQPQHF.

This chain links TRBV24-1 with TRBJ2-2; 9 bases agree with TRBD2. This CDR3 contains 14 residues. V lost 7 bases to trimming and J lost 1 base; unmatched junction nucleotides: 0. Germline loops: CDR1 KGHDR, CDR2 SFDVKD. The CDR3 loop reads CATRTSGNTGELFF. The CDR3 bases are TGTGCCACCAGGACTAGCGGGAACACCGGGGAGCTGTTTTTT.

This sequence joins TRBV19 and TRBJ2-3; the match to TRBD1 covers 8 bases. The CDR3 runs 16 residues. The germline CDR1 and CDR2 sequences are LNHDA and SQIVND (reference sequence). The ends lost 5 bases at V and 1 base at J; junction bases unmatched: 8. The CDR3 reads CASSSDRGRGTDTQYF. The CDR3, as DNA: TGTGCCAGTAGTTCCGACAGGGGTAGGGGCACAGATACGCAGTATTTT.

This clone is a singleton in its sample. The same CDR3 also results from other DNA sequences found in this sample. This chain joins TRBV9 and TRBJ2-7; possibly TRBD2 for D (7 bases). The V and J ends lost 10 bases and 0 bases respectively, with 20 bases between them. In germline, CDR1 is SGDLS, CDR2 YYNGEE. The CDR3 is made up of 15 amino acids. For the CDR3, the DNA is TGTGCCCGCCGCGTAGGGGGGGGCAACTCCTACGAGCAGTACTTC. The encoded protein is CARRVGGGNSYEQYF.

The chain uses TRBV24-1 and TRBJ1-2, with TRBD1 identical over 8 bases. The CDR3 totals 16 residues. Per germline, CDR1 KGHDR and CDR2 SFDVKD. With 5 bases clipped from V and 5 bases from J, the junction kept 12 bases outside the gene matches. The CDR3 DNA is TGTGCCACCAGTGCCCAAAGGGGACAGGATGGTTATGGCTACACCTTC. Its protein is CATSAQRGQDGYGYTF.

The chain links TRBV24-1 to TRBJ2-7, with D maybe TRBD1 (6 bases). Between the trimmed V and J ends, which lost 5 bases and 0 bases, there was a span of 16 bases. Germline CDR1 reads KGHDR; CDR2 reads SFDVKD. CDR3 length equals 16 residues. DNA of the CDR3: TGTGCCACCAGTGCAGGGGCCGGGGTCTACTCCTACGAGCAGTACTTC. Translating it yields CATSAGAGVYSYEQYF.

This rearrangement joins TRBV24-1 to TRBJ2-5; D is possibly TRBD2 (5 bases). The CDR3 sequence is 14 residues long. Trimming shortened V by 2 bases and J by 2 bases, and 8 bases separated the two germline ends. The germline CDR1 and CDR2 sequences are KGHDR and SFDVKD. CDR3 amino acids: CATSDYTRQETQYF. The CDR3 region has the DNA TGTGCCACCAGTGATTACACTAGACAAGAGACCCAGTACTTC.

This clone was detected only a few times. CDR3 residues: CASSYDRVTGSSYNEQFF. The DNA for the CDR3 is TGTGCCAGCAGTTATGACCGGGTGACAGGGAGCTCCTACAATGAGCAGTTCTTC. This sequence joins TRBV6-2 or TRBV6-3 and TRBJ2-1, with 7 bases identical to TRBD1. The V and J ends lost 3 bases and 0 bases, in that order; junction bases with no gene match: 11. The CDR3 has 18 residues. Germline loops: CDR1 MNHEY, CDR2 SVGEGT.

The V gene is TRBV6-6, the J gene TRBJ1-1; D is possibly TRBD1 (5 bases). The V gene's germline CDR1 is MNHNY and CDR2 SVGAGI (reference sequence). This CDR3 is 16 amino acids long. V lost 7 bases and J 1 base, leaving 19 bases between the germline ends. Here the CDR3 reads CASTREGGGTNTEAFF. The CDR3 DNA sequence: TGTGCCAGCACTCGCGAGGGCGGGGGGACGAACACTGAAGCTTTCTTT.

V usage is TRBV27 and J usage is TRBJ2-3; 9 bases align to TRBD2. Germline V CDR1 and CDR2: MNHEY, SMNVEV (reference sequence). CDR3 length equals 16 residues. V dropped 2 bases and J dropped 1; count of bases not matched to a gene: 4. CDR3 nucleotide sequence: TGTGCCAGCAGTTTACTCCTAGCGGGGCGCACAGATACGCAGTATTTT. Translation gives CASSLLLAGRTDTQYF.

The chain uses TRBV7-8 and TRBJ2-2, with TRBD2 as a possible D gene (6 bases). Germline CDR1 is SGHVS and CDR2 is FQNEAQ. This CDR3 is 14 amino acids long. The V end was cut by 11 bases, the J end by 6 bases, with 19 bases between. The CDR3, as DNA: TGTGCCTCACGGCGCGGGGTAGGGCCCGGGGAGCTGTTTTTT. It codes for CASRRGVGPGELFF.

The genes are TRBV27 and TRBJ1-1, with D possibly matching TRBD1 (5 bases). CDR1 and CDR2 (germline): MNHEY, SMNVEV (reference sequence). With 5 bases removed from V and 5 bases from J, the gap between germline ends came to 21 bases. The CDR3 length is 16 residues. The CDR3 loop reads CASSSRLPGEPTEAFF. CDR3 sequence (DNA): TGTGCCAGCAGTAGCCGGTTGCCGGGGGAACCAACTGAAGCTTTCTTT.

V and J are TRBV7-6 and TRBJ1-3, with D hard to call. The V gene's germline CDR1 is SGHVS and CDR2 FNYEAQ. The CDR3 has 15 residues. V lost 1 base, J lost 4 bases, and 11 bases lay in between. CDR3 residues: CASSLGAAPGNTIYF. The CDR3 DNA reads as TGTGCCAGCAGCTTAGGTGCGGCGCCGGGAAACACCATATATTTT.

A single count supports this clone. The rearrangement links TRBV9 to TRBJ2-3; the match to TRBD2 covers 11 bases. V lost 3 bases to trimming and J lost 1 base; unmatched junction nucleotides: 10. Germline V gives CDR1 SGDLS, CDR2 YYNGEE. The CDR3 covers 18 residues. In DNA, the CDR3 is TGTGCCAGCAGCGGCACTAGCGGGAGCGGATGGGGCACAGATACGCAGTATTTT. It yields the protein CASSGTSGSGWGTDTQYF.

This chain connects TRBV4-2 to TRBJ2-5, with D perhaps TRBD2 (7 bases). The CDR3 length is 15 residues. The V gene's germline CDR1 is LGHNA and CDR2 YNFKEQ. Between the trimmed V and J ends, which lost 3 bases and 5 bases, there was a span of 16 bases. The CDR3 sequence is CASSHLGGGEETQYF. The CDR3 coding sequence is TGTGCCAGCAGCCACTTGGGAGGGGGAGAGGAGACCCAGTACTTC.